The present T cell receptor (beta chain) was sequenced within a study of T cell repertoires in cytomegalovirus infection. Study information: Public TCR beta signatures marked donors with CMV infection and the matching HLA. Study-wide findings and caveats: Within the response measured ex vivo, HLA-C-restricted CMV-specific TCR beta clonotypes were dominant.

TCRdb recomputed calls from the reads with MiXCR, one row per CDR3 protein. The sample has roughly 310,000 distinct CDR3 sequences, 25% to 30% seen once. Trimming shortened V by 8 bases and J by 1 base, and 18 bases separated the two germline ends. The CDR3 has 16 residues. Note on this clonotype: Its antigen is not known.

This receptor was obtained from a human donor in good health (CMV status not recorded). Some clones in this sample may be carry-over from other donors' samples. The source material was cultured PBMCs, sampled from culture after CMV antigen stimulation. The rearrangement uses TRBV12-3 or TRBV12-4 and TRBJ1-5; a weak D match, TRBD1 (6 bases). CDR3 protein: CASRSLGGTSNQPQHF. CDR3 coding DNA: TGTGCCAGCCGAAGTTTGGGGGGCACAAGCAATCAGCCCCAGCATTTT.